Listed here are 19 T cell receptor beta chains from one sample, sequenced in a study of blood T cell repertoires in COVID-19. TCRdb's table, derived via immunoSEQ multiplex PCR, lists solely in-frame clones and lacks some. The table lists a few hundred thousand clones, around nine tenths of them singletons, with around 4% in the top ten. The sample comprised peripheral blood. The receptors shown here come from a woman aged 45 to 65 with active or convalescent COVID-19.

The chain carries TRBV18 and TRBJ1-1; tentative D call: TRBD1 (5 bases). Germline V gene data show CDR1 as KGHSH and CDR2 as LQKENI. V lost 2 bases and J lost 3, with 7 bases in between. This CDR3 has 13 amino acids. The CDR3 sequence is CASSPRGDTEAFF. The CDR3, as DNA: TGTGCCAGCTCACCAAGGGGTGACACTGAAGCTTTCTTT.

This chain's CDR3 is CASSIRAGQGRKPQHF. As DNA, the CDR3 is TGTGCCAGTAGTATCCGGGCGGGACAGGGGAGGAAGCCCCAGCATTTT. This rearrangement joins TRBV19 to TRBJ1-5, with TRBD1 identical over 10 bases. The CDR3 is 16 amino acids. J gave up 8 bases and V 3 bases, and 10 bases lay outside the gene matches. The germline gives CDR1 LNHDA, CDR2 SQIVND (reference sequence).

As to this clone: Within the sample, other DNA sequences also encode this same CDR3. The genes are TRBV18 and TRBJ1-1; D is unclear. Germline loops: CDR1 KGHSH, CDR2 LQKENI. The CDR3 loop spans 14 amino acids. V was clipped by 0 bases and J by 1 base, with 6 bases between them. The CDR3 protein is CASSPPAGNTEAFF. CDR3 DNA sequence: TGTGCCAGCTCACCACCCGCGGGGAACACTGAAGCTTTCTTT.

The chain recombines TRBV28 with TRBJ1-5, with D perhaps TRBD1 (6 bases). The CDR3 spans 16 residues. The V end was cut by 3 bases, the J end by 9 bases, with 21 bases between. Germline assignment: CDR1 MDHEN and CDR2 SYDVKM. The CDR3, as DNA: TGTGCCAGCAGTTTTCGGGGACAAACTTACGATAGGCCCCAGCATTTT. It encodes CASSFRGQTYDRPQHF.

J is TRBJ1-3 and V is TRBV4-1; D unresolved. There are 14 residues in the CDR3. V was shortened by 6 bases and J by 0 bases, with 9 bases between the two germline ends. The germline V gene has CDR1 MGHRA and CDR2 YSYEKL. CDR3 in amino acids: CASRQSFSGNTIYF. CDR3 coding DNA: TGCGCCAGCAGACAGAGTTTCTCTGGAAACACCATATATTTT.

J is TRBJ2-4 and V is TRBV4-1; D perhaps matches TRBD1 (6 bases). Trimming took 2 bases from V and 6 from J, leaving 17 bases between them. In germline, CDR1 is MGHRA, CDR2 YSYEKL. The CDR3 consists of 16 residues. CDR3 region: CASSQSVGAAGNIQYF. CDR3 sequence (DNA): TGCGCCAGCAGCCAATCTGTGGGGGCGGCTGGAAACATTCAGTACTTC.

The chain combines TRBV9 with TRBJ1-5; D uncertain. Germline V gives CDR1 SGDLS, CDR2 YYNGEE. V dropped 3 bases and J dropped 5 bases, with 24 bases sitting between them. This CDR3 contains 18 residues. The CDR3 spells CASSAEKQESTGDQPQHF. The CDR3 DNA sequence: TGTGCCAGCAGCGCCGAGAAGCAGGAATCGACGGGAGATCAGCCCCAGCATTTT.

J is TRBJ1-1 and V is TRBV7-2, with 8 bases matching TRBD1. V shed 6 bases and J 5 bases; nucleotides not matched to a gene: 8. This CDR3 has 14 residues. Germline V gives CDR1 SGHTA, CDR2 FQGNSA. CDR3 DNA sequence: TGTGCCAGCAGATCGGACAGGGTGTCGACTGAAGCTTTCTTT. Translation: CASRSDRVSTEAFF.

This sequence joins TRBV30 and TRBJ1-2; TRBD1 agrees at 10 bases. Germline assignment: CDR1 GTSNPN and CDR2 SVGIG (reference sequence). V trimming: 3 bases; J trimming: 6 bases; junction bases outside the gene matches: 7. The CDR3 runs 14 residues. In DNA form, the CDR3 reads TGTGCCTGGAGCCGGGACAGGGGCAGGGATGGCTACACCTTC. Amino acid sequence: CAWSRDRGRDGYTF.

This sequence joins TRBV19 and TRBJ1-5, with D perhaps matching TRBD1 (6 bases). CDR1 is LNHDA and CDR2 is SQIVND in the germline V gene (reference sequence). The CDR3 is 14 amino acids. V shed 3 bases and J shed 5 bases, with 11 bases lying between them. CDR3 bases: TGTGCCAGTAGTATGGTCCAGGGGTATCAGCCCCAGCATTTT. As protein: CASSMVQGYQPQHF.

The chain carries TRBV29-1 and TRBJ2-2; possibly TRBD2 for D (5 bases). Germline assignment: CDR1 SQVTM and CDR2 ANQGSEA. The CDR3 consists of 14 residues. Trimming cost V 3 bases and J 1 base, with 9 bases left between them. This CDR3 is CSVDGGGNTGELFF. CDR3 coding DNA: TGCAGCGTTGATGGAGGCGGGAACACCGGGGAGCTGTTTTTT.

CDR3 DNA sequence: TGTGCCAGTAGCGCCCAGGGGCGGGAGTACAATGAGCAGTTCTTC. Its protein product is CASSAQGREYNEQFF. The chain links TRBV19 to TRBJ2-1; D is possibly TRBD2 (7 bases). Trimming stripped 6 bases from V and 4 bases from J, with 16 bases between. Per germline, CDR1 LNHDA and CDR2 SQIVND (reference sequence). The CDR3 covers 15 residues. Full variable domain (remainder filled in from reference TRBV19 and TRBJ2-1): DGGITQSPKYLFRKEGQNVTLSCEQNLNHDAMYWYRQDPGQGLRLIYYSQIVNDFQKGDIAEGYSVSREKKESFPLTVTSAQKNPTAFYLCASSAQGREYNEQFFGPGTRLTVL.

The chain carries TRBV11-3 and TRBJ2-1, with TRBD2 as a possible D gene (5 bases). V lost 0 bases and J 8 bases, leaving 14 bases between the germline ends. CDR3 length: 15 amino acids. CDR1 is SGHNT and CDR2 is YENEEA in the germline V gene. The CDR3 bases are TGTGCCAGCAGCTTAGACGGCGACCCCGGGGATGAGCAGTTCTTC. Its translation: CASSLDGDPGDEQFF.

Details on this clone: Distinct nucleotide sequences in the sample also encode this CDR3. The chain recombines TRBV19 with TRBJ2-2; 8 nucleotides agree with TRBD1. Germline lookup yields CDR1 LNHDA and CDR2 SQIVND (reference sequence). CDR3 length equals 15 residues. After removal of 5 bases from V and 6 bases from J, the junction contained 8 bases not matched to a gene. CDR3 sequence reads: CASSAGQGWPGELFF. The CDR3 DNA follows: TGTGCCAGTAGTGCCGGACAGGGATGGCCCGGGGAGCTGTTTTTT.

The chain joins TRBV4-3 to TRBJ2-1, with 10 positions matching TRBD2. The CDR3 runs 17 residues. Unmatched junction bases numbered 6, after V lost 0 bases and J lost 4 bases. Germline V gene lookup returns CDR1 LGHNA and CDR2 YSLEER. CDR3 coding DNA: TGCGCCAGCAGCCAAGATCTCATAGCGGGGGGATACAATGAGCAGTTCTTC. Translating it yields CASSQDLIAGGYNEQFF.

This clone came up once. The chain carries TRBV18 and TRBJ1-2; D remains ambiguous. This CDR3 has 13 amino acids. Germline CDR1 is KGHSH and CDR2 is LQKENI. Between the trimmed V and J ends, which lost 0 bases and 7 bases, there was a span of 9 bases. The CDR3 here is CASSPPGVVGYTF. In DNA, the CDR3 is TGTGCCAGCTCACCACCCGGGGTCGTTGGCTACACCTTC.

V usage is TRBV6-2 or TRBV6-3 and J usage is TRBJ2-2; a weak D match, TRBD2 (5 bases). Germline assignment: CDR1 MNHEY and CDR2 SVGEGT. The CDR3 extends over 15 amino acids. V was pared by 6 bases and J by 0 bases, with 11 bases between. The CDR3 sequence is CASSRGLPNTGELFF. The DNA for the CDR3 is TGTGCCAGCAGCCGAGGACTCCCGAACACCGGGGAGCTGTTTTTT.

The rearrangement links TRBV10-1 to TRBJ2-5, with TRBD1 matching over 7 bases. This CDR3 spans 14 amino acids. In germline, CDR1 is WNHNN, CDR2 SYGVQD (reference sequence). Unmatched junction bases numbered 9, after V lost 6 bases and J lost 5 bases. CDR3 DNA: TGCGCCAGCAGGATACAGGACAGGCGGGAGACCCAGTACTTC. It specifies CASRIQDRRETQYF.

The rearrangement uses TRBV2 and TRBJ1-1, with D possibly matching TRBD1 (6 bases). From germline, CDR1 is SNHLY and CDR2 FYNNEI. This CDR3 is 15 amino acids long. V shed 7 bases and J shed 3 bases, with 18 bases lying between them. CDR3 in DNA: TGTGCCAGCAATCTGGGGAGTAAGGGGGACACTGAAGCTTTCTTT. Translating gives CASNLGSKGDTEAFF.